One sample yielded the 14 T cell receptor beta chains listed below, sequenced in a study of T-cell reconstitution after alpha-beta-depleted transplantation in children. As it was prepared, the TCRbeta library received unique molecular identifiers. TCRdb ran MiXCR on the PCR reads and lists one entry per CDR3 protein. This sample has approximately 980,000 distinct CDR3 sequences, with around 30% found just once. Sequenced material: PBMCs, mostly from graft donor cells, taken 360 days after TCRalphabeta/CD19-depleted stem cell transplant. Every receptor here comes from a boy younger than two who had a stem cell transplant for SCID, so the T cells may come from the graft donor.

The chain is built from TRBV5-6 and TRBJ2-6, with D tentatively TRBD1 (5 bases). Germline lookup yields CDR1 SGHDT and CDR2 YYEEEE. CDR3 length: 16 amino acids. V gave up 1 base and J gave up 0 bases, with 8 bases separating them. The CDR3 protein is CASSLIGVSGANVLTF. The CDR3 DNA is TGTGCCAGCAGCTTGATAGGGGTCTCTGGGGCCAACGTCCTGACTTTC.

This clonotype occurred a few times. V is TRBV13 and J is TRBJ2-1; either TRBD1 or TRBD2 may fit D (5 bases each). This CDR3 is built from 17 residues. CDR1 is PRHDT, CDR2 FYEKMQ, per germline (reference sequence). V shed 2 bases and J shed 4 bases, with 18 bases lying between them. CDR3 amino acids: CASSLSAGIGVYNEQFF. The CDR3 DNA follows: TGTGCCAGCAGCTTATCTGCCGGGATAGGGGTTTACAATGAGCAGTTCTTC.

This chain links TRBV12-3 or TRBV12-4 with TRBJ2-3, with D possibly matching TRBD1 (5 bases). The CDR3 contains 16 residues. Trimming shortened V by 3 bases and J by 2 bases, and 15 bases separated the two germline ends. The CDR3 sequence is CASSFSGARATDTQYF. The CDR3 bases are TGTGCCAGCAGTTTCTCTGGGGCTAGGGCCACAGATACGCAGTATTTT.

This clonotype was recorded many times. V and J are TRBV3-1 and TRBJ1-1; 7 nucleotides align to TRBD1. The V gene's germline CDR1 is LGHDT and CDR2 YNNKEL (reference sequence). J gave up 1 base and V 4 bases, and 6 bases lay outside the gene matches. CDR3 length: 15 amino acids. Here the CDR3 DNA reads TGTGCCAGCAGCCCTTCTAGGGGGCGGAACACTGAAGCTTTCTTT. Protein sequence: CASSPSRGRNTEAFF.

The rearrangement uses TRBV6-2 or TRBV6-3 and TRBJ2-1; D unclear. Germline V gene data show CDR1 as MNHEY and CDR2 as SVGEGT. Trimming took off 8 bases at V and 9 bases at J, with 20 bases between the two ends. The CDR3 sequence is 14 residues long. The CDR3 DNA is TGTGCCAGCCACTACGTATGGAGAGGTGGTGAGCAGTTCTTC. It is translated as CASHYVWRGGEQFF.

The chain joins TRBV19 to TRBJ1-5; D gene unclear. The CDR3 loop spans 14 amino acids. Trimming removed 1 base at V and 4 bases at J, with 8 bases between. Germline V CDR1 and CDR2: LNHDA, SQIVND (reference sequence). Written as DNA, the CDR3 is TGTGCCAGTAGTATAGGGTACGGTAATCAGCCCCAGCATTTT. It yields the protein CASSIGYGNQPQHF.

This clonotype was counted a few times. The chain carries TRBV12-3 or TRBV12-4 and TRBJ1-5, with TRBD1 as a possible D gene (5 bases). This CDR3 contains 13 residues. The V gene lost 3 bases and the J gene lost 4 bases, with 7 bases spanning the gap. The CDR3 DNA reads as TGTGCCAGCAGTTTTGAGGGGAATCAGCCCCAGCATTTT. This translates into CASSFEGNQPQHF.

V and J are TRBV10-3 and TRBJ2-3; 12 bases fit TRBD2. With 6 bases clipped from V and 7 bases from J, the junction kept 2 bases outside the gene matches. Germline values: CDR1 ENHRY, CDR2 SYGVKD. The CDR3 spans 13 residues. The CDR3 protein is CAISGLAGNTQYF. In DNA, the CDR3 is TGTGCCATCAGCGGACTAGCGGGGAATACGCAGTATTTT.

The gene calls are TRBV7-2 and TRBJ2-1, with 7 positions matching TRBD1. Trimming took 4 bases from V and 3 from J; bases not matched to a gene: 3. Germline V gives CDR1 SGHTA, CDR2 FQGNSA. This CDR3 region has 14 residues. CDR3 amino acids: CASSSRTGYNEQFF. DNA of the CDR3: TGTGCCAGCAGCTCTCGGACAGGCTACAATGAGCAGTTCTTC.

This clonotype was detected only a few times. A single base separates this from a much larger clone, so it may be a read error. The chain couples TRBV5-1 to TRBJ1-1; D unresolved. The germline gives CDR1 SGHRS, CDR2 YFSETQ. This CDR3 has 12 amino acids. DNA of the CDR3: TGCGCCAACAGCTTCGGGAACACTGAAGCTTTCTTT. Translated: CANSFGNTEAFF.

The chain joins TRBV29-1 to TRBJ1-2; 9 bases agree with TRBD1. The CDR3 extends over 11 amino acids. Germline V lookup: CDR1 SQVTM, CDR2 ANQGSEA. The J segment lost 9 bases and the V segment lost 6 bases, leaving 5 bases of the junction unmatched. DNA of the CDR3: TGCAGCGTCGCCGGGACAGGGAGCTACACCTTC. Protein sequence: CSVAGTGSYTF.

The chain recombines TRBV18 with TRBJ2-7; TRBD1 is a possible D gene (5 bases). The CDR3 has 14 residues. The germline CDR1 and CDR2 sequences are KGHSH and LQKENI. The V gene lost 0 bases and the J gene lost 2 bases, with 8 bases spanning the gap. CDR3 in amino acids: CASSPPDSPYEQYF. In DNA, the CDR3 is TGTGCCAGCTCACCACCAGACAGCCCCTACGAGCAGTACTTC.

This clonotype appeared a few times. J is TRBJ1-3 and V is TRBV12-3 or TRBV12-4; 11 nucleotides align to TRBD1. This CDR3 has 16 amino acids. The junction had 7 bases not matched to a gene; V was cut back by 5 bases and J by 4 bases. CDR3 nucleotide sequence: TGTGCCAGCAGTCCTCCGGGACAGGGGGTGGGAAACACCATATATTTT. This gives the protein CASSPPGQGVGNTIYF.

The table lists this clonotype with a few counts. This chain joins TRBV20-1 and TRBJ2-3, with 12 nucleotides matching TRBD2. Germline V gives CDR1 DFQATT, CDR2 SNEGSKA (reference sequence). This CDR3 has 14 amino acids. The V segment lost 6 bases and the J segment 11 bases; nucleotides outside the gene matches: 12. As DNA, the CDR3 is TGCAGTGCCATACTAGCGGGGGGCCCCCGGGGGCAGTATTTT. Translated: CSAILAGGPRGQYF.